A single sample gave rise to the 18 T cell receptor beta chains below, sequenced in a study of T cell changes during pregnancy in multiple sclerosis. TCRdb's copy holds only in-frame clones and misses some; the assay was immunoSEQ multiplex PCR. The table includes 90,000 to 120,000 clones, 85% to 95% detected once. The material sequenced was peripheral blood, taken in the third trimester of pregnancy. These TCRs come from a female donor in good health, enrolled as a control in a pregnancy study.

The chain joins TRBV15 to TRBJ2-7; 9 nucleotides match TRBD1. Losses at the gene ends were 3 bases for V and 4 bases for J; bases not matched to a gene: 1. Per germline, CDR1 LNHNV and CDR2 YYDKDF (reference sequence). The CDR3 is made up of 13 amino acids. CDR3 region: CATSRDRGYEQYF. CDR3 DNA: TGTGCCACCAGCAGGGACAGGGGATACGAGCAGTACTTC.

V is TRBV4-3 and J is TRBJ2-1, with 10 bases fitting TRBD2. Trimming at V came to 6 bases and at J to 7 bases, leaving 9 bases not matched to a gene. Germline loops: CDR1 LGHNA, CDR2 YSLEER. This CDR3 is 15 amino acids long. CDR3 DNA: TGCGCCAGCAGGCCAAGCGGGGGGGTCTCGAATGAGCAGTTCTTC. Amino acids: CASRPSGGVSNEQFF.

This clone was counted only a few times. The gene calls are TRBV18 and TRBJ2-7, with D perhaps matching TRBD1 (6 bases). This CDR3 comprises 14 residues. From germline, CDR1 is KGHSH and CDR2 LQKENI. The V and J ends lost 2 bases and 6 bases respectively, with 14 bases between them. In nucleotides, the CDR3 is TGTGCCAGCTCACCAGGGTACAGGGCCGGCGAGCAGTACTTC. Translated: CASSPGYRAGEQYF.

The rearrangement joins TRBV7-2 to TRBJ1-2, with D perhaps TRBD1 (5 bases). V lost 5 bases, J lost 8 bases, and 24 bases lay in between. CDR1 SGHTA and CDR2 FQGNSA come from the germline V gene. The CDR3 length is 16 residues. The CDR3 nucleotides are TGTGCCAGCAGCATTGATCCGGGACCGGGGGAGTCCGGCTACACCTTC. This gives the protein CASSIDPGPGESGYTF. Based on the CDR3 plus reference TRBV7-2 and TRBJ1-2, the full variable domain is GAGVSQSPSNKVTEKGKDVELRCDPISGHTALYWYRQSLGQGLEFLIYFQGNSAPDKSGLPSDRFSAERTGGSVSTLTIQRTQQEDSAVYLCASSIDPGPGESGYTFGSGTRLTVV.

Only one count was recorded for this clone. The chain combines TRBV6-6 with TRBJ1-5, with D possibly matching TRBD1 (6 bases). Germline CDR1 reads MNHNY; CDR2 reads SVGAGI (reference sequence). This CDR3 comprises 13 residues. V was cut by 6 bases and J by 6 bases, with 12 bases left in between. CDR3 bases: TGTGCCAGCAGCAACAGGGAACCTCAGCCCCAGCATTTT. Protein product: CASSNREPQPQHF.

This chain uses TRBV11-2 with TRBJ2-1, with no clear D. Germline CDR1 reads SGHAT; CDR2 reads FQNNGV. V lost 5 bases, J lost 0 bases, and 11 bases lay in between. The CDR3 loop spans 15 amino acids. The CDR3 reads CASSPRSGSYNEQFF. The CDR3 DNA reads as TGTGCCAGCAGCCCCCGGTCTGGCTCCTACAATGAGCAGTTCTTC. Looking up the rest from reference TRBV11-2 and TRBJ2-1 gives the full variable domain: EAGVAQSPRYKIIEKRQSVAFWCNPISGHATLYWYQQILGQGPKLLIQFQNNGVVDDSQLPKDRFSAERLKGVDSTLKIQPAKLEDSAVYLCASSPRSGSYNEQFFGPGTRLTVL.

This clone was recorded only once. The chain links TRBV5-1 to TRBJ2-2; no definite D call. The CDR3 is 14 residues long. CDR1 is SGHRS, CDR2 YFSETQ, per germline. Trimming left V 4 bases short and J 1 base short, with 8 bases between. CDR3 residues: CASSPDLNTGELFF. The CDR3 DNA is TGCGCCAGCAGCCCCGACTTGAACACCGGGGAGCTGTTTTTT.

The chain employs TRBV19 and TRBJ2-1, with TRBD2 identical over 13 bases. V lost 1 base, J lost 9 bases, and 6 bases stayed unmatched. From germline, CDR1 is LNHDA and CDR2 SQIVND (reference sequence). This CDR3 contains 16 residues. CDR3 coding DNA: TGTGCCAGTAGTATAGGTACTAGCGGGGGGGCACGTGAGCAGTTCTTC. Translated, it gives CASSIGTSGGAREQFF. Based on the CDR3 plus reference TRBV19 and TRBJ2-1, the full variable domain is DGGITQSPKYLFRKEGQNVTLSCEQNLNHDAMYWYRQDPGQGLRLIYYSQIVNDFQKGDIAEGYSVSREKKESFPLTVTSAQKNPTAFYLCASSIGTSGGAREQFFGPGTRLTVL.

The V and J genes are TRBV9 and TRBJ2-7; 7 bases match TRBD2. CDR3 size: 14 residues. Germline values: CDR1 SGDLS, CDR2 YYNGEE. The junction had 7 bases not matched to a gene; V was cut back by 0 bases and J by 7 bases. The CDR3 spells CASSVEFAGREQYF. DNA of the CDR3: TGTGCCAGCAGCGTAGAATTTGCCGGGAGGGAGCAGTACTTC.

The V call is TRBV9, the J call TRBJ2-1; 12 bases line up with TRBD2. The germline CDR1 and CDR2 sequences are SGDLS and YYNGEE. The CDR3 is made up of 16 amino acids. Trimming cost V 4 bases and J 14 bases; bases outside gene matches: 16. CDR3 sequence: CASSPSGGATVDGKFF. The CDR3 DNA is TGTGCCAGCAGCCCTAGCGGGGGGGCCACCGTGGATGGGAAGTTCTTC.

This clone was observed a single time. The chain employs TRBV2 and TRBJ1-5; D is possibly TRBD1 (6 bases). There are 15 residues in the CDR3. Trimming removed 4 bases at V and 1 base at J, with 11 bases between. The germline CDR1 and CDR2 sequences are SNHLY and FYNNEI. As DNA, the CDR3 is TGTGCCAGCAGTGTGAATAGGGGGAGCAATCAGCCCCAGCATTTT. Amino acids: CASSVNRGSNQPQHF.

The V call is TRBV6-6, the J call TRBJ2-7, with a tentative D call TRBD2 (6 bases). There are 15 residues in the CDR3. The germline CDR1 and CDR2 sequences are MNHNY and SVGAGI (reference sequence). V was cut by 2 bases and J by 2 bases, with 13 bases left in between. DNA for the CDR3: TGTGCCAGCAGTTACCGGCAGACTAGAGCCTACGAGCAGTACTTC. Encoded protein: CASSYRQTRAYEQYF.

The V and J genes are TRBV7-9 and TRBJ1-3; TRBD1 agrees at 9 bases. The CDR3 length is 16 residues. Trimming removed 0 bases from V and 4 bases from J; junction bases left unmatched: 4. Germline CDR1 and CDR2: SEHNR and FQNEAQ (reference sequence). CDR3 coding DNA: TGTGCCAGCAGCTTAGCGGGACAGGGAGGCGGAAACACCATATATTTT. This translates into CASSLAGQGGGNTIYF.

Only one count was recorded for this clone. The V call is TRBV6-1, the J call TRBJ1-1; D gene ambiguous. The germline CDR1 and CDR2 sequences are MNHNS and SASEGT. This CDR3 contains 13 residues. Trimming left V 3 bases short and J 0 bases short, with 5 bases between. CDR3 bases: TGTGCCAGCAGTGATCAGATGAACACTGAAGCTTTCTTT. Translation: CASSDQMNTEAFF.

The chain uses TRBV6-6 and TRBJ2-5; D possibly corresponds to TRBD2 (6 bases). CDR1 and CDR2 from the germline V gene are MNHNY and SVGAGI (reference sequence). V dropped 3 bases and J dropped 5 bases, with 16 bases sitting between them. The CDR3 is made up of 15 amino acids. Here the CDR3 reads CASSYGAGGGETQYF. CDR3 DNA sequence: TGTGCCAGCAGTTATGGGGCCGGCGGAGGGGAGACCCAGTACTTC.

J is TRBJ2-7 and V is TRBV7-3, with 10 bases fitting TRBD2. Trimming removed 5 bases from V and 3 bases from J; junction bases left unmatched: 13. This CDR3 region has 17 residues. Germline V lookup: CDR1 SGHTA, CDR2 FQGTGA. Here the CDR3 DNA reads TGTGCCAGCAGCAAAGAGCAACATAGCGGGGGGTGCTACGAGCAGTACTTC. Translating it yields CASSKEQHSGGCYEQYF.

This clone has a single count. The chain is built from TRBV25-1 and TRBJ1-6; D perhaps matches TRBD1 (6 bases). The CDR3 extends over 15 amino acids. The ends were cut back, 8 bases at V and 0 bases at J, with 11 bases in the middle. Looked up from germline, CDR1 is MGHDK and CDR2 is SYGVNS. CDR3 nucleotide sequence: TGTGCCAGCCGGCAGGGGAGCTCCTATAATTCACCCCTCCACTTT. Amino acids: CASRQGSSYNSPLHF.

This clone was counted a single time. J is TRBJ1-4 and V is TRBV7-9; TRBD1 might be the D (6 bases). The CDR3 runs to 16 residues. V was cut by 1 base and J by 8 bases, with 17 bases left in between. CDR1 and CDR2 from the germline V gene are SEHNR and FQNEAQ (reference sequence). The CDR3, as DNA: TGTGCCAGCAGCTTAGGCGCGCAGGGGAATTCAGAAAAACTGTTTTTT. The encoded protein is CASSLGAQGNSEKLFF.